The 20 T cell receptor beta chains below were found in one sample sequenced in a study of T cells in narcolepsy. The repertoire was sequenced with immunoSEQ multiplex PCR; TCRdb's copy has only in-frame clones and lacks some. The sample holds 28,000 or so clones, around nine tenths seen once. What was sequenced was CD45RA- memory CD4+ T cells from PBMCs. The receptor source for this set is a human donor with narcolepsy.

The chain recombines TRBV9 with TRBJ2-7, with no clear D. The germline V and J ends were trimmed by 4 bases and 3 bases, with 8 bases remaining between them. The germline gives CDR1 SGDLS, CDR2 YYNGEE. The CDR3 is 12 amino acids. The CDR3 nucleotides read TGTGCCAGCAGCCCCGGCTTCTACGAGCAGTACTTC. It specifies CASSPGFYEQYF.

The rearrangement uses TRBV9 and TRBJ2-2, with TRBD2 matching 12 bases. The trim removed 0 bases at V and 6 bases at J, leaving 0 bases unmatched. This CDR3 is 15 amino acids long. Germline V gene lookup returns CDR1 SGDLS and CDR2 YYNGEE. CDR3 sequence: CASSVGLAGAGELFF. The CDR3 coding sequence is TGTGCCAGCAGCGTAGGACTAGCGGGGGCCGGGGAGCTGTTTTTT.

The genes are TRBV9 and TRBJ2-3; D assignment may be TRBD1 or TRBD2 (6 bases each). In germline, CDR1 is SGDLS, CDR2 YYNGEE. The V end lost 5 bases, the J end lost 2 bases, and 12 bases lay between the germline ends. This CDR3 comprises 14 residues. CDR3 loop: CASSRGPHTDTQYF. The CDR3 DNA reads TGTGCCAGCAGTCGGGGGCCCCACACAGATACGCAGTATTTT. Drawing the rest from reference TRBV9 and TRBJ2-3, the complete variable domain is DSGVTQTPKHLITATGQRVTLRCSPRSGDLSVYWYQQSLDQGLQFLIQYYNGEERAKGNILERFSAQQFPDLHSELNLSSLELGDSALYFCASSRGPHTDTQYFGPGTRLTVL.

The chain recombines TRBV5-1 with TRBJ2-4; 15 bases map to TRBD2. Germline trimming cut 3 bases from V and 11 bases from J; bases unmatched to any gene: 9. Germline V gene lookup returns CDR1 SGHRS and CDR2 YFSETQ. The CDR3 loop spans 16 amino acids. Written as DNA, the CDR3 is TGCGCCAGCAGCTCCGGACTAGCGGGAGGGCTAATGGTTCAGTACTTC. Encoded protein: CASSSGLAGGLMVQYF.

Remarks on this clone: The same CDR3 arises from other DNA sequences in this sample as well. The rearrangement joins TRBV5-1 to TRBJ2-1; 8 bases line up with TRBD2. V was pared by 3 bases and J by 5 bases, with 7 bases of the junction left unmatched. This CDR3 comprises 15 residues. Germline assignment: CDR1 SGHRS and CDR2 YFSETQ. CDR3 DNA sequence: TGCGCCAGCAGCTCCGGCGGGGGGCGGGACAATGAGCAGTTCTTC. Its translation is CASSSGGGRDNEQFF.

Concerning this clone: One junction end disagrees with the germline gene, perhaps due to a read error. The chain has TRBV7-2 and TRBJ2-2; the match to TRBD2 covers 12 bases. The germline V gene has CDR1 SGHTA and CDR2 FQGNSA. The CDR3 runs to 17 residues. The CDR3 reads CASSFELAGGPSGELVF. CDR3 nucleotides: TGTGCCAGCAGCTTCGAACTAGCGGGGGGCCCCTCAGGGGAGCTGGTTTTT.

The rearrangement uses TRBV11-3 and TRBJ2-2, with D uncertain. Deletions cut 6 bases from V and 2 bases from J, with 10 bases between. CDR1 is SGHNT, CDR2 YENEEA, per germline. The CDR3 spans 14 residues. DNA for the CDR3: TGTGCCAGCAGAGGACGGATAAACACCGGGGAGCTGTTTTTT. This translates into CASRGRINTGELFF.

The rearrangement links TRBV7-8 to TRBJ1-1; 9 positions agree with TRBD1. After removal of 2 bases from V and 4 bases from J, the junction contained 11 bases not matched to a gene. Germline assignment: CDR1 SGHVS and CDR2 FQNEAQ. This CDR3 comprises 17 residues. The CDR3 DNA reads TGTGCCAGCAGCTTACGCCCCGGGACAGGGTCGCGCACTGAAGCTTTCTTT. It is translated as CASSLRPGTGSRTEAFF.

This clone was seen just once. The chain links TRBV18 to TRBJ2-7; 7 nucleotides match TRBD1. CDR3 length: 15 amino acids. Germline loops: CDR1 KGHSH, CDR2 LQKENI. The V and J ends lost 6 bases and 3 bases, in that order; junction bases with no gene match: 11. The CDR3 here is CASSYGTAENYEQYF. The CDR3 DNA reads TGTGCCAGCTCCTACGGGACAGCAGAGAACTACGAGCAGTACTTC. Variable domain in full (rest from reference TRBV18 and TRBJ2-7): NAGVMQNPRHLVRRRGQEARLRCSPMKGHSHVYWYRQLPEEGLKFMVYLQKENIIDESGMPKERFSAEFPKEGPSILRIQQVVRGDSAAYFCASSYGTAENYEQYFGPGTRLTVT.

The J gene is TRBJ2-3, the V gene TRBV5-1; D may be TRBD1 (6 bases). From germline, CDR1 is SGHRS and CDR2 YFSETQ. The CDR3 extends over 15 amino acids. V shed 0 bases and J shed 6 bases, with 14 bases lying between them. The CDR3 loop reads CASSLGDTGWDTQYF. The CDR3 nucleotides read TGCGCCAGCAGCTTGGGGGACACCGGATGGGATACGCAGTATTTT.

This chain links TRBV19 with TRBJ2-1, with 7 nucleotides matching TRBD2. Germline CDR1 LNHDA, CDR2 SQIVND (reference sequence). The CDR3 length is 15 residues. V lost 0 bases to trimming and J lost 11 bases; unmatched junction nucleotides: 10. The CDR3 sequence is CASSIDIKTGLQQFF. DNA of the CDR3: TGTGCCAGTAGTATAGATATAAAAACGGGACTACAGCAGTTCTTC.

The chain joins TRBV28 to TRBJ2-5; 8 bases map to TRBD2. The CDR3 contains 14 residues. The V gene's germline CDR1 is MDHEN and CDR2 SYDVKM. V gave up 6 bases and J gave up 4 bases; unmatched junction bases: 7. This chain's CDR3 is CASSLAGLLETQYF. DNA of the CDR3: TGTGCCAGCAGCTTAGCGGGGTTGCTAGAGACCCAGTACTTC.

This clone appeared a single time. J is TRBJ2-3 and V is TRBV18, with 10 bases identical to TRBD1. CDR3 size: 16 residues. V shed 5 bases and J 0 bases; nucleotides not matched to a gene: 5. Looked up from germline, CDR1 is KGHSH and CDR2 is LQKENI. CDR3 nucleotide sequence: TGTGCCAGCTCAGACAGGGGGCTGGTGAGCACAGATACGCAGTATTTT. Protein: CASSDRGLVSTDTQYF.

DNA of the CDR3: TGTGCCAGCAGCTTCAGGGGGCCGGGATACGAGCAGTACTTC. Its translation: CASSFRGPGYEQYF. The rearrangement links TRBV7-9 to TRBJ2-7, with 8 nucleotides matching TRBD1. The CDR3 is 14 residues long. Germline CDR1 is SEHNR and CDR2 is FQNEAQ (reference sequence). V lost 3 bases and J lost 4; bases outside the gene matches: 5.

This clone appeared a few times. This chain uses TRBV7-9 with TRBJ1-2, with 7 bases identical to TRBD1. The germline V gene encodes CDR1 SEHNR and CDR2 FQNEAQ (reference sequence). V shed 3 bases and J 8 bases; nucleotides not matched to a gene: 9. This CDR3 comprises 14 residues. CDR3 residues: CASSFGQAGGGYTF. The CDR3 DNA follows: TGTGCCAGCAGCTTCGGACAGGCCGGAGGGGGCTACACCTTC.

The V gene is TRBV5-6, the J gene TRBJ2-6; TRBD1 agrees at 7 bases. Germline CDR1 and CDR2: SGHDT and YYEEEE. V shed 4 bases, J shed 4 bases, and the junction held 14 bases outside the gene matches. The CDR3 loop spans 18 amino acids. CDR3 in DNA: TGTGCCAGCAGCGACAGGGTTGAAGGCTTGGGAGGGGCCAACGTCCTGACTTTC. Translation gives CASSDRVEGLGGANVLTF.

The rearrangement joins TRBV4-1 to TRBJ1-5; D is uncertain. The V gene lost 4 bases and the J gene lost 3 bases, with 10 bases spanning the gap. Per the germline V gene, CDR1 is MGHRA and CDR2 is YSYEKL. The CDR3 is 14 amino acids. The CDR3 coding sequence is TGCGCCAGCAGCCTTCGGACTGTCAATCAGCCCCAGCATTTT. Amino acids: CASSLRTVNQPQHF.

This clone is a singleton in its sample. The chain combines TRBV19 with TRBJ1-5, with a weak D call TRBD1 (5 bases). The CDR3 length is 14 residues. The V end lost 6 bases, the J end lost 5 bases, and 14 bases lay between the germline ends. CDR1 is LNHDA, CDR2 SQIVND, per germline (reference sequence). CDR3 loop: CASRGPGLDQPQHF. The CDR3 DNA is TGTGCCAGTAGGGGCCCGGGACTTGATCAGCCCCAGCATTTT.

The chain has TRBV29-1 and TRBJ1-3; D is undetermined. Germline V CDR1 and CDR2: SQVTM, ANQGSEA. CDR3 length: 12 amino acids. Trimming took off 1 base at V and 10 bases at J, with 11 bases between the two ends. In DNA, the CDR3 is TGCAGCGTTGAAGTTGACCTGAGGACCATATATTTT. It specifies CSVEVDLRTIYF.

The chain is built from TRBV29-1 and TRBJ2-1, with 7 bases lining up with TRBD2. The CDR3 is 16 residues long. Looked up from germline, CDR1 is SQVTM and CDR2 is ANQGSEA. V trimming: 0 bases; J trimming: 0 bases; junction bases outside the gene matches: 5. The CDR3 is CSVEDRRGSSYNEQFF. CDR3 in DNA: TGCAGCGTTGAAGATCGGCGGGGGAGCTCCTACAATGAGCAGTTCTTC.